This entry describes one T cell receptor (beta chain). The antigen remains undetermined. These data originate in a study of cytomegalovirus exposure and HLA in healthy donors. Regarding the study as a whole: Across HLA loci, a later analysis found differing TCR association rates, with DRB1 most and HLA-C fewest.

Primers for the PCR totalled 60 Vbeta and 13 Jbeta. Data came from immunoSEQ multiplex PCR; TCRdb stores just in-frame clones and leaves some out. The profile covers around 150,000 clones, with around three fifths appearing a single time and 2.5% to 3.5% taken by the ten largest. CDR3 length: 20 residues. Source material: PBMCs. The chain joins TRBV21-1 to TRBJ1-4; the table calls TRBD1, which could not be checked here. TRBV21-1 is recorded as a pseudogene. The clonotype originates from a young woman in good health and CMV-seropositive. DNA for the CDR3: TGTGCCAGCAGCCTGTCCAAATACAGGGAATTAGGGCAAGGTAATGAAAAACTGTTTTTT. Translating it yields CASSLSKYRELGQGNEKLFF.